The TCR beta chain under discussion was sequenced for a study of early stage breast cancer tumors. Background on the study: Samples were sequenced at approximately 9-fold average coverage. Study observations and caveats: Unsorted bulk genomic DNA sequencing lacked pairing and functional marker data.

Some clones are missing from TCRdb's copy, which holds only in-frame ones; the method was immunoSEQ multiplex PCR. The data contain roughly 58,000 clones, about 90% of them singletons. The ends were cut back, 4 bases at V and 3 bases at J, with 12 bases in the middle. CDR3 length: 14 amino acids. CDR1 MDHEN and CDR2 SYDVKM come from the germline V gene. This clone was seen only once. Its target is not known. The clonotype originates from a person aged 70 to 85 with breast cancer. The J gene is TRBJ1-2, the V gene TRBV28; a possible D gene is TRBD1 (6 bases). Material for sequencing was blood. CDR3 DNA: TGTGCCAGCAGTTCCAGGGGAGAATACTATGGCTACACCTTC. Protein product: CASSSRGEYYGYTF.